This TCR beta chain was identified during a study of CD8 T cells in ankylosing spondylitis. Broader study findings: One TCR beta motif, made up of several highly homologous variants, appeared characteristic of ankylosing spondylitis blood. Significantly higher representation of disease-linked clones was reported for matched ankylosing spondylitis synovial fluid.

Germline V gene sequence: CDR1 DFQATT, CDR2 SNEGSKA (reference sequence). Trimming removed 2 bases at V and 0 bases at J, with 13 bases between. This CDR3 region has 15 residues. This clonotype was counted a few times. The antigen is unknown. Researchers built TCR beta libraries using quantitative 5'-RACE with molecular barcodes. TCRdb reanalysed the 5' RACE reads using MiXCR and keeps one entry per CDR3 protein. The table lists fewer than 550,000 distinct CDR3 sequences, about 5.7% of them singletons, with roughly 3.5% in the top ten. J is TRBJ1-2 and V is TRBV20-1, with unresolved D. The sequencing input was blood, either unsorted or a sorted T cell fraction (not recorded which). The sequence was collected from a male donor with ankylosing spondylitis. The CDR3 spells CSARRGGITNYGYTF. Written as DNA, the CDR3 is TGCAGTGCTAGACGTGGAGGGATAACTAACTATGGCTACACCTTC.